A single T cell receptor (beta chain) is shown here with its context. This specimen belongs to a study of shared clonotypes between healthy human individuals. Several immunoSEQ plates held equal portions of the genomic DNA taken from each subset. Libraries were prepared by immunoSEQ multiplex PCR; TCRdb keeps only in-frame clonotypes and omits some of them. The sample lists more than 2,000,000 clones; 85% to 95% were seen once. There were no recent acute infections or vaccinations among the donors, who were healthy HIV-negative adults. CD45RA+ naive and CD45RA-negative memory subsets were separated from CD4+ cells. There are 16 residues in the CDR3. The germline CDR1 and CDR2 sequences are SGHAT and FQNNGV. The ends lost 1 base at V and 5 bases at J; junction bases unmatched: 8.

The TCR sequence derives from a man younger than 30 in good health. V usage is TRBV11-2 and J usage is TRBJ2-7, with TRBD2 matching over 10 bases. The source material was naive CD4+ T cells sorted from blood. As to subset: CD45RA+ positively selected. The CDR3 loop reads CASSLGGIAGGHEQYF. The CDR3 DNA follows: TGTGCCAGCAGCTTAGGTGGGATAGCGGGGGGCCACGAGCAGTACTTC.